This T cell receptor beta chain was recorded in a study of blood T cell repertoires in COVID-19. Repertoires were generated with immunoSEQ multiplex PCR, while TCRdb's copy carries only in-frame clones and drops some. The table lists about 64,000 clones, 65% to 90% of them singletons. Looked up from germline, CDR1 is SGHRS and CDR2 is YFSETQ. The CDR3 is made up of 16 amino acids. V dropped 1 base and J dropped 3 bases, with 14 bases sitting between them. The rearrangement joins TRBV5-1 to TRBJ2-1; no definite D call. The sequence was obtained from a man aged 45 to 65 with active COVID-19. The sequenced material came from peripheral blood. CDR3 coding DNA: TGCGCCAGCAGCTTGTCGCCCGGCTGGAGCTACAATGAGCAGTTCTTC. Translating gives CASSLSPGWSYNEQFF. Complete variable domain (other parts from reference TRBV5-1 and TRBJ2-1): KAGVTQTPRYLIKTRGQQVTLSCSPISGHRSVSWYQQTPGQGLQFLFEYFSETQRNKGNFPGRFSGRQFSNSRSEMNVSTLELGDSALYLCASSLSPGWSYNEQFFGPGTRLTVL.